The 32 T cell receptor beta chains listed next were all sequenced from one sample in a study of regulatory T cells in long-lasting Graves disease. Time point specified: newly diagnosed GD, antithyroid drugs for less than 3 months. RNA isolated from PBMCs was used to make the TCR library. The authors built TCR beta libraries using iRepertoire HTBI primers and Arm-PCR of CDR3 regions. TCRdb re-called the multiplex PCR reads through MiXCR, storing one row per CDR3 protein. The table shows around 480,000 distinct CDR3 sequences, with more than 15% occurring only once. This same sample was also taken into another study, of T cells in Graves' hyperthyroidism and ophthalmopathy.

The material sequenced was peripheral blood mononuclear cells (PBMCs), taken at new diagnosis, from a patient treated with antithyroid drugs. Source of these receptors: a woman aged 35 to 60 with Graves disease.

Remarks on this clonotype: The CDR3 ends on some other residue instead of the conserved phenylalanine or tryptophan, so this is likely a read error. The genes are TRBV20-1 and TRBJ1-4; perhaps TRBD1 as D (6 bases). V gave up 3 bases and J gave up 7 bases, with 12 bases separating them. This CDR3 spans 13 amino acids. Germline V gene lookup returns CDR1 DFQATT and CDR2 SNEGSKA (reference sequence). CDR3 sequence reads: CSASLRGPEKLFL. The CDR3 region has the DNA TGCAGTGCTAGTCTCAGGGGCCCTGAAAAACTGTTTCTT.

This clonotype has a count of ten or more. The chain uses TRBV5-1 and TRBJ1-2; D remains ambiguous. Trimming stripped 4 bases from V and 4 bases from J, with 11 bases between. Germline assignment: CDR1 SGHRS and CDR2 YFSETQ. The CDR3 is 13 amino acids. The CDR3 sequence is CASSSSTGYGYTF. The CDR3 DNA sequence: TGCGCCAGCAGCAGCTCAACGGGCTATGGCTACACCTTC. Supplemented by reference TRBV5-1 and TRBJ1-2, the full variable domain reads KAGVTQTPRYLIKTRGQQVTLSCSPISGHRSVSWYQQTPGQGLQFLFEYFSETQRNKGNFPGRFSGRQFSNSRSEMNVSTLELGDSALYLCASSSSTGYGYTFGSGTRLTVV.

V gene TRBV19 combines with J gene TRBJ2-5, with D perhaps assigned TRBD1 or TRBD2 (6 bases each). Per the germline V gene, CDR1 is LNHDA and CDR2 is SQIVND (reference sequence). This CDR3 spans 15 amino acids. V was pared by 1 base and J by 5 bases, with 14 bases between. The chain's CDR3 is CASSIGARGRETQYF. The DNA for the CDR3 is TGTGCCAGTAGTATAGGGGCAAGGGGGAGGGAGACCCAGTACTTC.

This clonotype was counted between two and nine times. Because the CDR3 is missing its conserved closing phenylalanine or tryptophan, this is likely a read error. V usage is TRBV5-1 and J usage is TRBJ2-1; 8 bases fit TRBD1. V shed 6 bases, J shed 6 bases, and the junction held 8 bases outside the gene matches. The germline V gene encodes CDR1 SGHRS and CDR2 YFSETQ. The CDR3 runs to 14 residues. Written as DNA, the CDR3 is TGCGCCAGCACCCCGGGACAGGAAGGCAATGAGCAGTTCCTC. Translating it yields CASTPGQEGNEQFL.

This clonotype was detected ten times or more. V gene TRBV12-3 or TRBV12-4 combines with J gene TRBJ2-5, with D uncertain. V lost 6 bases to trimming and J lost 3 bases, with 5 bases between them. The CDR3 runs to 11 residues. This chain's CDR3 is CASSHEETQYF. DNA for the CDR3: TGTGCCAGCAGCCATGAAGAGACCCAGTACTTC.

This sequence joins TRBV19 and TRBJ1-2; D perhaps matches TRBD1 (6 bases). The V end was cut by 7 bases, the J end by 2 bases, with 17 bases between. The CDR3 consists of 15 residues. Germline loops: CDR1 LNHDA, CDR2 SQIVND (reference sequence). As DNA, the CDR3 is TGTGCCAGTATTCGGGGGGCGGATTCGAACTATGGCTACACCTTC. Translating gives CASIRGADSNYGYTF. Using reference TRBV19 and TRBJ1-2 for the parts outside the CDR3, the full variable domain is DGGITQSPKYLFRKEGQNVTLSCEQNLNHDAMYWYRQDPGQGLRLIYYSQIVNDFQKGDIAEGYSVSREKKESFPLTVTSAQKNPTAFYLCASIRGADSNYGYTFGSGTRLTVV.

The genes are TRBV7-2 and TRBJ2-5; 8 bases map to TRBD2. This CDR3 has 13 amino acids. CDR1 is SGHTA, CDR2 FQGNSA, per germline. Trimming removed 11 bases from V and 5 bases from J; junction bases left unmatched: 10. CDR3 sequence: CAGGRGGGETQYF. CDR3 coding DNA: TGTGCCGGAGGCCGGGGGGGGGGCGAGACCCAGTACTTC.

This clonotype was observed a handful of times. CDR3 protein: CASSGTSGAYEQYF. CDR3 DNA: TGTGCCAGCTCTGGGACTAGCGGGGCCTACGAGCAGTACTTC. This chain uses TRBV19 with TRBJ2-7; 13 positions match TRBD2. Germline V gene lookup returns CDR1 LNHDA and CDR2 SQIVND (reference sequence). J lost 2 bases, V lost 9 bases, and 4 bases had no gene match. The CDR3 runs to 14 residues.

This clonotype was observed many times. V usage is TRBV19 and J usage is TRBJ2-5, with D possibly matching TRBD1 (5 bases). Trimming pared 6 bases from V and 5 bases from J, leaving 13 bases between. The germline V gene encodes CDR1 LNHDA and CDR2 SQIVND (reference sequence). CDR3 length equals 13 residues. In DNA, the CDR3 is TGTGCCAGTAGCTACTCAGGGTTTGAGACCCAGTACTTC. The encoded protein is CASSYSGFETQYF.

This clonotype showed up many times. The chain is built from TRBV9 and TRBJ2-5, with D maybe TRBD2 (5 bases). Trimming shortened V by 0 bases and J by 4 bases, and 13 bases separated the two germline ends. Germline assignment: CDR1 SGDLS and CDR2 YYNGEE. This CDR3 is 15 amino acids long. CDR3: CASSVAPGRAETQYF. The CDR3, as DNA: TGTGCCAGCAGCGTAGCCCCGGGAAGGGCAGAGACCCAGTACTTC.

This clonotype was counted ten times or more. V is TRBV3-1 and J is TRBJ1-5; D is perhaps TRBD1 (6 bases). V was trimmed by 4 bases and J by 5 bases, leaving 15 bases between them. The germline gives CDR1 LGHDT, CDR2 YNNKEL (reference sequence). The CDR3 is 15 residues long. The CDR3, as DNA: TGTGCCAGCAGCCCCAAGGGGACAAAATATCAGCCCCAGCATTTT. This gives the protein CASSPKGTKYQPQHF. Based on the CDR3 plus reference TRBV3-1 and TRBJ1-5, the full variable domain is DTAVSQTPKYLVTQMGNDKSIKCEQNLGHDTMYWYKQDSKKFLKIMFSYNNKELIINETVPNRFSPKSPDKAHLNLHINSLELGDSAVYFCASSPKGTKYQPQHFGDGTRLSIL.

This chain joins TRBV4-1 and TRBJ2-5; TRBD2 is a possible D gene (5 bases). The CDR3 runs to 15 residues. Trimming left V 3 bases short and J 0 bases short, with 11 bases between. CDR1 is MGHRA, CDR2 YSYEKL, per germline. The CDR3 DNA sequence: TGCGCCAGCAGCCAGGACTGGGCTCACCAAGAGACCCAGTACTTC. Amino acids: CASSQDWAHQETQYF.

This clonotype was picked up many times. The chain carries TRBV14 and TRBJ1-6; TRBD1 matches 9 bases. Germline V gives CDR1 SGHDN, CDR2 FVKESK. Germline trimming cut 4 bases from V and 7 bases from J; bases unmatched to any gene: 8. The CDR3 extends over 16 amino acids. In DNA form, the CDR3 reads TGTGCCAGCAGCCCCCTCCCCGGGACAGGGAATTCACCCCTCCACTTT. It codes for CASSPLPGTGNSPLHF.

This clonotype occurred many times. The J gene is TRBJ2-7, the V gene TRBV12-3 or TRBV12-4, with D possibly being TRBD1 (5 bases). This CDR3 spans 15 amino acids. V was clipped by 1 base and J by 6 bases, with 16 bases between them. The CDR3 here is CASSLGTPGWGEQYF. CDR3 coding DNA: TGTGCCAGCAGTTTAGGGACACCCGGTTGGGGCGAGCAGTACTTC.

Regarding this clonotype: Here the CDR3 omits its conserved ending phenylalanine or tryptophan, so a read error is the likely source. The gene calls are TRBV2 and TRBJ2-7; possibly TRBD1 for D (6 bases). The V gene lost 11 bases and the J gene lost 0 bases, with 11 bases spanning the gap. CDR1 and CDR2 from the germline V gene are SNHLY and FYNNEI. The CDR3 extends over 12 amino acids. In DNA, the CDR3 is TGTGCCCTGGACAGAAACTCCTACGAGCAGTACTCC. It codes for CALDRNSYEQYS.

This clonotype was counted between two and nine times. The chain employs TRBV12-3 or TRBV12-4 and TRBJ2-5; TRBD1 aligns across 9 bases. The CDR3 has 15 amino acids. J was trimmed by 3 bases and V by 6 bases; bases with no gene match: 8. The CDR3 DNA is TGTGCCAGCAGGACAGGGGGTGGGCCAAAAGAGACCCAGTACTTC. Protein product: CASRTGGGPKETQYF.

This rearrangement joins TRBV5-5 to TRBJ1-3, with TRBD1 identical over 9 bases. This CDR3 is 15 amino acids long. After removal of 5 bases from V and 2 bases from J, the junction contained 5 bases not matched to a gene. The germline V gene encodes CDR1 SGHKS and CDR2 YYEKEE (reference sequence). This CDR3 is CASRGTGLAGNTIYF. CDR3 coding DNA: TGTGCCAGCAGGGGGACAGGGTTGGCTGGAAACACCATATATTTT.

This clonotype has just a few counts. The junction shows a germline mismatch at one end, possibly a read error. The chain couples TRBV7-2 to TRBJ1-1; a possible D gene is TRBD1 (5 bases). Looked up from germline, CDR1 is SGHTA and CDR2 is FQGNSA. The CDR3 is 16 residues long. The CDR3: CASSLGRGVMNTGAFF. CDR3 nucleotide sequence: TGTGCCAGCAGCTTAGGAAGGGGAGTTATGAACACTGGAGCTTTCTTT.

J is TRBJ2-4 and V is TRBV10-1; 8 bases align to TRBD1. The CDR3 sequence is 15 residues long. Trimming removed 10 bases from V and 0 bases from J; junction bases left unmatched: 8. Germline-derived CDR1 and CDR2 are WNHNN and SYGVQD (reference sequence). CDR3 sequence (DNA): TGCGCCATCCCCAGGGGGCATAGAGCCAAAAACATTCAGTACTTC. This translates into CAIPRGHRAKNIQYF.

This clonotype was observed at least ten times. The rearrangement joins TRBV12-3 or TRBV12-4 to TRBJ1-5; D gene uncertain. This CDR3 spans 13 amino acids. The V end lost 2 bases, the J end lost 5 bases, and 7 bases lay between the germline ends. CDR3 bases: TGTGCCAGCAGTTTATGGGGTGATCAGCCCCAGCATTTT. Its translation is CASSLWGDQPQHF.

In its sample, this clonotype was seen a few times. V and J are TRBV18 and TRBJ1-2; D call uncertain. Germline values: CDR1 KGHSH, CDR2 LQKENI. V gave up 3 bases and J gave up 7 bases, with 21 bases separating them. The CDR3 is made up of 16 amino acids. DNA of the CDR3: TGTGCCAGCTCACCGCTCAGTGATACCGGTGATATTGGCTACACCTTC. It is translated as CASSPLSDTGDIGYTF.

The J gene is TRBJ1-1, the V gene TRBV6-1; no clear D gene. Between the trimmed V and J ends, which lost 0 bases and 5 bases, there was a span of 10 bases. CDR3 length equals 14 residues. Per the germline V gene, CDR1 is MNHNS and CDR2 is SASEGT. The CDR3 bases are TGTGCCAGCAGTGAAGCAACCAGGAATACTGAAGCTTTCTTT. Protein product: CASSEATRNTEAFF.

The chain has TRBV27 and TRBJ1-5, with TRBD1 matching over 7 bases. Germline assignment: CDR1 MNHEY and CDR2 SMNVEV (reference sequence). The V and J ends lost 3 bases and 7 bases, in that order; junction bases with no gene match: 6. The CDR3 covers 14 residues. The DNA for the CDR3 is TGTGCCAGCAGTTTTCGGGACAGATCCCAGCCCCAGCATTTT. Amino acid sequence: CASSFRDRSQPQHF.

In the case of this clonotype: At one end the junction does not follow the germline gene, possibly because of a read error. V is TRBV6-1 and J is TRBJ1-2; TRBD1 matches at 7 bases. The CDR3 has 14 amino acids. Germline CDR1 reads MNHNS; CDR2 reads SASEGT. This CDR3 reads CASSRQGDTYGYAF. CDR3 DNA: TGTGCCAGCAGTCGACAGGGCGATACCTATGGCTACGCCTTC.

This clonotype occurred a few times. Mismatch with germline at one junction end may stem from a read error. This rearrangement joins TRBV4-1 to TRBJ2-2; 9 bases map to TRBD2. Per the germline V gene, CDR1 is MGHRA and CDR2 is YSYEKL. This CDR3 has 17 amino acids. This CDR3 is CASSQEGAGGLTGELFF. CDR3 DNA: TGTGCCAGCAGCCAAGAGGGCGCGGGGGGGCTAACCGGGGAGCTGTTTTTT.

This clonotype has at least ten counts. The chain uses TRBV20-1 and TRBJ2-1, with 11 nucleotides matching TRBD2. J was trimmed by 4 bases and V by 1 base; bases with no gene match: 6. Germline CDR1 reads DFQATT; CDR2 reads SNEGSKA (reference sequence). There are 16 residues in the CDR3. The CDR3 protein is CSARGGTSGGYNEQFF. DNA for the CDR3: TGCAGTGCTAGAGGGGGCACTAGCGGGGGATACAATGAGCAGTTCTTC.

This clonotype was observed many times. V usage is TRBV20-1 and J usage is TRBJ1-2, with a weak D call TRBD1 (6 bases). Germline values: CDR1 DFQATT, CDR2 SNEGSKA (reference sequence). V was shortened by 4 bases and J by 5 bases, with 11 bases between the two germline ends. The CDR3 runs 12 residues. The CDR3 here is CSAKGDRYGYTF. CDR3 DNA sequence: TGCAGTGCTAAGGGGGATAGGTATGGCTACACCTTC.

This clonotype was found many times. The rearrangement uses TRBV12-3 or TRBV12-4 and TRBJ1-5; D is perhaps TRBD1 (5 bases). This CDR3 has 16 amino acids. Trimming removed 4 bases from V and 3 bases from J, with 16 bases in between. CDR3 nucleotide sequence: TGTGCCAGCAGTTCTGCCGGACACCTTTCCAATCAGCCCCAGCATTTT. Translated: CASSSAGHLSNQPQHF.

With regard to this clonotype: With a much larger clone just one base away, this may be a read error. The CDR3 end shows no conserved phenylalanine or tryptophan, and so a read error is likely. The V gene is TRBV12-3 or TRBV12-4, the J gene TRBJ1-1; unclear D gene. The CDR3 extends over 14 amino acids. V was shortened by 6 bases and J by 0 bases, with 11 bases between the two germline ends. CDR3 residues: CASRLGTLNTEAFL. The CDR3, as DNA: TGTGCCAGCAGATTGGGAACCCTGAACACTGAAGCTTTCCTT.

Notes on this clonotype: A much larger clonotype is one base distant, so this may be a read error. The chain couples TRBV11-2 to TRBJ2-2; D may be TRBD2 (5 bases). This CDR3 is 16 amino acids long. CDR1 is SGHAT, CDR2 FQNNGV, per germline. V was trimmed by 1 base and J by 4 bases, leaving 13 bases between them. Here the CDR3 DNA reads TGTGCCAGCAGCTTAGCGCCGGGGTCGAGCACCGGGGAGCTGTTTTTT. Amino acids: CASSLAPGSSTGELFF.

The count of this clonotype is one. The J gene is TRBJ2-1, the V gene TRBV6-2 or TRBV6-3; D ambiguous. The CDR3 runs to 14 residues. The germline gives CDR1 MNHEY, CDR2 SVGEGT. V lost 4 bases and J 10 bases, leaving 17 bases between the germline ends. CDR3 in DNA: TGTGCCAGCAGTTTGGACGGAAGCTCCTACGAGCAGTTCTTC. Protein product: CASSLDGSSYEQFF.

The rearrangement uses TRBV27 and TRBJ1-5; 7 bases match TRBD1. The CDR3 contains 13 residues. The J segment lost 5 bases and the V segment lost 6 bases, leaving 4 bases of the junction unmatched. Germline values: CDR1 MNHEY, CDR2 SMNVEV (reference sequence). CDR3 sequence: CASSIGTDQPQHF. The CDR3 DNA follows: TGTGCCAGCAGCATAGGGACAGATCAGCCCCAGCATTTT.